The sequence of this T cell receptor (beta chain) was determined in a study of cytomegalovirus exposure and HLA in healthy donors. Study findings and constraints: Productive rates of about 90% or about 30% were seen for most TCR beta V segments in an earlier analysis. Indistinguishability led to the exclusion of some V segments, TRBV6-2 and TRBV6-3 included.

Concerning this clone itself: Antigen specificity is unknown.

Primers: 60 Vbeta forward and 13 Jbeta reverse. Measured with immunoSEQ multiplex PCR; TCRdb has only the in-frame clones, and not every one. The sample yields about 200,000 clones, 87% seen once. Germline loops: CDR1 MNHEY, CDR2 SVGAGI. The CDR3 extends over 15 amino acids. Germline trimming cut 5 bases from V and 2 bases from J; bases unmatched to any gene: 4. What was sequenced was PBMCs. The V gene is TRBV6-5, the J gene TRBJ2-1, with 9 bases that match TRBD2. This TCR came from a man aged 25-40 years in good health and CMV-seronegative. CDR3 in DNA: TGTGCCAGCAGTGGCCGGACTAGCGCCTACAATGAGCAGTTCTTC. Protein sequence: CASSGRTSAYNEQFF.